One T cell receptor beta chain is described in this entry. The data belong to a study of cytomegalovirus exposure and HLA in healthy donors. Germline assignment: CDR1 SGHTA and CDR2 FQGTGA. The CDR3 has 13 residues. The J segment lost 2 bases and the V segment lost 5 bases, leaving 2 bases of the junction unmatched. PCR primers comprised 60 Vbeta and 13 Jbeta primers. Sequenced by immunoSEQ multiplex PCR; TCRdb stores in-frame clones only, minus some. The specimen's table records under 50,000 clones. The sequence derives from a male donor in good health and CMV-seronegative. The sample consisted of PBMCs. The chain recombines TRBV7-3 with TRBJ2-7; 8 bases are shared with TRBD2. The CDR3, as DNA: TGTGCCAGCAGCGCCGGGGGGGCCTACGAGCAGTACTTC. Amino acids: CASSAGGAYEQYF.